Following are 24 T cell receptor beta chains from one sample sequenced in a study of CD8 T cells in ankylosing spondylitis. TCRdb ran MiXCR on the 5' RACE reads and lists one entry per CDR3 protein. The profile covers around 770,000 distinct CDR3 sequences, with about an eighth appearing a single time and 0.45% to 0.6% taken by the ten largest. These receptors have no identified antigens. Study results and limitations: A TCR beta motif of roughly eight highly homologous variants appeared characteristic of ankylosing spondylitis blood.

The sequenced sample consisted of blood, either unsorted or a sorted T cell fraction (not recorded which). The receptors shown here come from a male donor with ankylosing spondylitis.

This clonotype has a handful of counts. The V and J genes are TRBV20-1 and TRBJ2-3; D call uncertain. CDR1 is DFQATT, CDR2 SNEGSKA, per germline (reference sequence). Trimming removed 6 bases from V and 0 bases from J, with 7 bases in between. The CDR3 is 12 residues long. The CDR3 nucleotides are TGCAGTGCCGTGACTAGCACAGATACGCAGTATTTT. It is translated as CSAVTSTDTQYF.

The V call is TRBV18, the J call TRBJ2-3, with D hard to call. This CDR3 has 14 residues. CDR1 and CDR2 (germline): KGHSH, LQKENI. The V end lost 2 bases, the J end lost 3 bases, and 9 bases lay between the germline ends. CDR3 loop: CASSPTIRTDTQYF. In nucleotides, the CDR3 is TGTGCCAGCTCACCAACGATAAGGACAGATACGCAGTATTTT.

This clonotype was seen a handful of times. The J gene is TRBJ2-5, the V gene TRBV6-1; D possibly corresponds to TRBD1 (6 bases). Trimming shortened V by 5 bases and J by 4 bases, and 14 bases separated the two germline ends. This CDR3 contains 14 residues. Germline V CDR1 and CDR2: MNHNS, SASEGT. The CDR3 DNA reads TGTGCCAGCAGTCGTTTACAGGGTCGAGAGACCCAGTACTTC. Translated: CASSRLQGRETQYF.

This clonotype was observed a few times. V usage is TRBV11-2 and J usage is TRBJ1-2; 10 nucleotides line up with TRBD1. The CDR3 length is 15 residues. Trimming took 2 bases from V and 8 from J; bases not matched to a gene: 8. CDR1 SGHAT and CDR2 FQNNGV come from the germline V gene. The CDR3 sequence is CASSLRSGTGEGYTF. The CDR3 bases are TGTGCCAGCAGCTTACGCTCGGGGACAGGGGAAGGCTACACCTTC.

This clonotype was detected only a few times. The J gene is TRBJ2-1, the V gene TRBV24-1, with 14 bases matching TRBD2. The germline gives CDR1 KGHDR, CDR2 SFDVKD. The CDR3 totals 17 residues. The V and J ends lost 4 bases and 8 bases, in that order; junction bases with no gene match: 9. This chain's CDR3 is CATSDLGLAGGRDEQFF. CDR3 sequence (DNA): TGTGCCACCAGTGACCTCGGACTAGCGGGAGGACGGGATGAGCAGTTCTTC.

V is TRBV4-3 and J is TRBJ2-7; 7 nucleotides agree with TRBD2. The CDR3 consists of 15 residues. V shed 1 base, J shed 4 bases, and the junction held 7 bases outside the gene matches. CDR1 LGHNA and CDR2 YSLEER come from the germline V gene. In DNA, the CDR3 is TGCGCCAGCAGCCAAGTAGCTAGCGGACTTTACGAGCAGTACTTC. This encodes CASSQVASGLYEQYF.

This clonotype was recorded a few times. V is TRBV20-1 and J is TRBJ2-5; no clear D. The CDR3 is made up of 14 amino acids. CDR1 is DFQATT, CDR2 SNEGSKA, per germline (reference sequence). The ends were cut back, 1 base at V and 4 bases at J, with 13 bases in the middle. This chain's CDR3 is CSARVPSRGETQYF. Written as DNA, the CDR3 is TGCAGTGCTAGAGTGCCTTCACGCGGAGAGACCCAGTACTTC.

In its sample, this clonotype was seen a few times. The V and J genes are TRBV5-1 and TRBJ1-2; the D is unclear. The V and J ends lost 4 bases and 4 bases respectively, with 11 bases between them. The CDR3 has 13 residues. The germline V gene encodes CDR1 SGHRS and CDR2 YFSETQ. CDR3 sequence reads: CASSPSDPYGYTF. The CDR3 coding sequence is TGCGCCAGCAGCCCCTCAGATCCCTATGGCTACACCTTC.

The rearrangement links TRBV20-1 to TRBJ2-1; D not certain. Trimming took off 1 base at V and 5 bases at J, with 15 bases between the two ends. Germline CDR1 and CDR2: DFQATT and SNEGSKA (reference sequence). This CDR3 comprises 15 residues. CDR3 loop: CSARGGSTKNNEQFF. The DNA for the CDR3 is TGCAGTGCTAGAGGGGGAAGTACGAAAAACAATGAGCAGTTCTTC.

This clonotype has more than one count but fewer than ten. The chain joins TRBV24-1 to TRBJ2-1; TRBD1 matches 7 bases. Germline V gives CDR1 KGHDR, CDR2 SFDVKD. V lost 4 bases, J lost 8 bases, and 16 bases stayed unmatched. The CDR3 consists of 17 residues. CDR3 sequence reads: CATSESYRGPHNDEQFF. Here the CDR3 DNA reads TGTGCCACCAGTGAGTCTTACAGGGGCCCTCACAACGATGAGCAGTTCTTC.

In its sample, this clonotype was seen a few times. V gene TRBV5-1 combines with J gene TRBJ1-2, with no clear D. V lost 0 bases and J 4 bases, leaving 13 bases between the germline ends. The CDR3 is 15 amino acids. Germline assignment: CDR1 SGHRS and CDR2 YFSETQ. The CDR3 loop is CASSLVQAGFYGYTF. The CDR3 coding sequence is TGCGCCAGCAGCTTGGTCCAGGCGGGGTTCTATGGCTACACCTTC.

This rearrangement joins TRBV6-5 to TRBJ2-3; TRBD2 might be the D (7 bases). The CDR3 has 16 residues. Trimming removed 2 bases from V and 1 base from J, with 13 bases in between. Per the germline V gene, CDR1 is MNHEY and CDR2 is SVGAGI. The CDR3, as DNA: TGTGCCAGCAGTTACGGGGGGGCCGAGGGCACAGATACGCAGTATTTT. This gives the protein CASSYGGAEGTDTQYF.

This clonotype was recorded at least ten times. V and J are TRBV5-1 and TRBJ1-2; D possibly corresponds to TRBD1 (5 bases). CDR3 length: 14 residues. The germline CDR1 and CDR2 sequences are SGHRS and YFSETQ. V was shortened by 4 bases and J by 4 bases, with 14 bases between the two germline ends. The CDR3 spells CASSPRAGSYGYTF. CDR3 DNA sequence: TGCGCCAGCAGCCCGAGGGCAGGGAGCTATGGCTACACCTTC.

This clonotype was found a few times. The DNA for the CDR3 is TGTGCCAGCCGACAGGGTCCTCGCTCTGGAAACACCATATATTTT. This encodes CASRQGPRSGNTIYF. V gene TRBV6-1 combines with J gene TRBJ1-3; TRBD1 matches at 7 bases. V shed 8 bases and J 0 bases; nucleotides not matched to a gene: 7. This CDR3 region has 15 residues. CDR1 and CDR2 from the germline V gene are MNHNS and SASEGT.

This clonotype was seen many times. The V gene is TRBV29-1, the J gene TRBJ2-5, with 8 positions matching TRBD2. The CDR3 is 13 residues long. From germline, CDR1 is SQVTM and CDR2 ANQGSEA. Losses at the gene ends were 7 bases for V and 5 bases for J; bases not matched to a gene: 9. Written as DNA, the CDR3 is TGCAGCGGCCTCACCGGGGGGGGCGAGACCCAGTACTTC. Encoded protein: CSGLTGGGETQYF.

The sample holds a few counts of this clonotype. The chain couples TRBV7-2 to TRBJ1-5; D is unclear. This CDR3 spans 15 amino acids. The V end was cut by 4 bases, the J end by 5 bases, with 15 bases between. Germline CDR1 SGHTA, CDR2 FQGNSA. The CDR3 protein is CASSSGSVGHQPQHF. CDR3 bases: TGTGCCAGCAGCTCGGGGTCGGTAGGTCATCAGCCCCAGCATTTT. Supplemented by reference TRBV7-2 and TRBJ1-5, the full variable domain reads GAGVSQSPSNKVTEKGKDVELRCDPISGHTALYWYRQSLGQGLEFLIYFQGNSAPDKSGLPSDRFSAERTGGSVSTLTIQRTQQEDSAVYLCASSSGSVGHQPQHFGDGTRLSIL.

This clonotype was seen more than once but under ten times. The rearrangement joins TRBV6-2 or TRBV6-3 to TRBJ2-1, with 10 bases aligning to TRBD1. Germline-derived CDR1 and CDR2 are MNHEY and SVGEGT. This CDR3 comprises 15 residues. The junction had 10 bases not matched to a gene; V was cut back by 6 bases and J by 8 bases. In DNA, the CDR3 is TGTGCCAGCAGACCATTGGGGGACAGGGGTGATGAGCAGTTCTTC. As protein: CASRPLGDRGDEQFF.

The chain has TRBV7-2 and TRBJ2-1; 7 nucleotides align to TRBD2. The V gene end was trimmed by 5 bases and the J gene end by 5 bases; junction bases not matched to a gene: 6. Per the germline V gene, CDR1 is SGHTA and CDR2 is FQGNSA. The CDR3 contains 14 residues. The CDR3 DNA reads TGTGCCAGCAGCGTGGGGGGGATCGACAATGAGCAGTTCTTC. Protein: CASSVGGIDNEQFF.

The gene calls are TRBV20-1 and TRBJ2-1, with 10 bases that match TRBD2. Unmatched junction bases numbered 7, after V lost 3 bases and J lost 2 bases. Germline-derived CDR1 and CDR2 are DFQATT and SNEGSKA (reference sequence). The CDR3 covers 16 residues. The CDR3 nucleotides are TGCAGTGCTAGCTCAGCTAGCGGGGGTCCCTACAATGAGCAGTTCTTC. Translation: CSASSASGGPYNEQFF.

In its sample, this clonotype was seen a few times. CDR3: CASSHTGTRRRNEQFF. Written as DNA, the CDR3 is TGCGCCAGCAGCCATACCGGGACTAGAAGACGCAATGAGCAGTTCTTC. The chain combines TRBV4-1 with TRBJ2-1; 8 nucleotides agree with TRBD2. With 3 bases clipped from V and 6 bases from J, the junction kept 10 bases outside the gene matches. This CDR3 is 16 amino acids long. Germline V gene sequence: CDR1 MGHRA, CDR2 YSYEKL.

V usage is TRBV20-1 and J usage is TRBJ2-1; TRBD2 matches at 8 bases. V trimming: 4 bases; J trimming: 6 bases; junction bases outside the gene matches: 8. Per germline, CDR1 DFQATT and CDR2 SNEGSKA (reference sequence). The CDR3 loop spans 14 amino acids. CDR3 residues: CSANRAGAVNEQFF. CDR3 bases: TGCAGTGCTAACAGAGCGGGGGCCGTCAATGAGCAGTTCTTC.

The chain links TRBV10-3 to TRBJ2-1; the D gene is possibly TRBD2 (6 bases). Germline CDR1 reads ENHRY; CDR2 reads SYGVKD. V gave up 0 bases and J gave up 9 bases, with 15 bases separating them. This CDR3 region has 15 residues. The CDR3 loop is CAISESGTGDGEQFF. CDR3 bases: TGTGCCATCAGTGAGTCTGGGACGGGAGACGGTGAGCAGTTCTTC.

In this sample, this clonotype turned up many times. The chain is built from TRBV7-2 and TRBJ2-1, with 10 bases lining up with TRBD2. The CDR3 is 15 amino acids. Trimming took 2 bases from V and 14 from J; bases not matched to a gene: 12. Germline V lookup: CDR1 SGHTA, CDR2 FQGNSA. The CDR3 DNA reads TGTGCCAGCAGCTTACAAAGCGGGGGGGCCCTTAACAAGTTCTTC. The encoded protein is CASSLQSGGALNKFF.

V usage is TRBV29-1 and J usage is TRBJ1-4, with D uncertain. Per germline, CDR1 SQVTM and CDR2 ANQGSEA. The CDR3 sequence is 13 residues long. The V end was cut by 2 bases, the J end by 8 bases, with 12 bases between. DNA of the CDR3: TGCAGCGTTGAATTTCGCGGGGAAGAAAAACTGTTTTTT. Its translation: CSVEFRGEEKLFF.